A single sample is the source of the 10 T cell receptor beta chains below, sequenced in a study of T cell repertoires in cytomegalovirus infection. TCRdb used MiXCR to reprocess the reads, holding one entry per CDR3 protein. The sample comprises roughly 150,000 distinct CDR3 sequences, less than 25% of which are singletons, and roughly 25% rests with the top ten. These TCRs are of unknown antigen specificity. Sequencing was performed on CD8+ T cells from cultured PBMCs, taken from culture after CMV antigen stimulation. These TCRs come from a human donor in good health (CMV status not recorded). Some clones in this sample may be carry-over from other donors' samples.

This clonotype appeared a few times. The CDR3 region has the DNA TGTGCCAGCAGCTTATCCGGGACAGGGAACTACGAGCAGTACTTC. Its translation: CASSLSGTGNYEQYF. The rearrangement joins TRBV7-2 to TRBJ2-7; the match to TRBD1 covers 9 bases. J lost 3 bases, V lost 2 bases, and 5 bases had no gene match. CDR1 is SGHTA, CDR2 FQGNSA, per germline. The CDR3 is made up of 15 amino acids. Based on the CDR3 plus reference TRBV7-2 and TRBJ2-7, the full variable domain is GAGVSQSPSNKVTEKGKDVELRCDPISGHTALYWYRQSLGQGLEFLIYFQGNSAPDKSGLPSDRFSAERTGGSVSTLTIQRTQQEDSAVYLCASSLSGTGNYEQYFGPGTRLTVT.

The rearrangement joins TRBV7-9 to TRBJ2-3; D not resolved. Germline assignment: CDR1 SEHNR and CDR2 FQNEAQ (reference sequence). V dropped 5 bases and J dropped 0 bases, with 21 bases sitting between them. The CDR3 runs to 18 residues. The CDR3 sequence: CASSHPAPNEASTDTQYF. The DNA for the CDR3 is TGTGCCAGCAGCCACCCTGCACCCAACGAAGCTAGCACAGATACGCAGTATTTT.

This clonotype was seen a few times. This chain joins TRBV4-3 and TRBJ1-1; no clear D gene. This CDR3 comprises 13 residues. Germline V gene data show CDR1 as LGHNA and CDR2 as YSLEER. The V end lost 7 bases, the J end lost 2 bases, and 11 bases lay between the germline ends. Written as DNA, the CDR3 is TGCGCCAGCATAGGTTGGGGTAACACTGAAGCTTTCTTT. Its translation: CASIGWGNTEAFF.

This clonotype has only a few counts. The chain combines TRBV13 with TRBJ2-1, with TRBD2 as a possible D gene (7 bases). The germline V gene has CDR1 PRHDT and CDR2 FYEKMQ (reference sequence). V shed 6 bases and J shed 8 bases, with 17 bases lying between them. This CDR3 spans 14 amino acids. The CDR3 loop reads CASSYRGGVYEQFF. In nucleotides, the CDR3 is TGTGCCAGCAGTTATAGGGGGGGCGTATATGAGCAGTTCTTC.

The count of this clonotype is one. V gene TRBV4-3 combines with J gene TRBJ1-2, with D unclear. The CDR3 sequence is 17 residues long. The V end lost 0 bases, the J end lost 8 bases, and 22 bases lay between the germline ends. The V gene's germline CDR1 is LGHNA and CDR2 YSLEER. The CDR3 sequence is CASSQEGGASGMEGYTF. In nucleotides, the CDR3 is TGCGCCAGCAGCCAAGAAGGAGGCGCCAGCGGAATGGAGGGCTACACCTTC.

The chain combines TRBV7-8 with TRBJ1-1; D is ambiguous. This CDR3 contains 19 residues. V lost 0 bases and J lost 1, with 21 bases in between. Germline loops: CDR1 SGHVS, CDR2 FQNEAQ. The CDR3 region has the DNA TGTGCCAGCAGCTTAGCCCCGGGCAGACGGCGTGAGCCGAACACTGAAGCTTTCTTT. It encodes CASSLAPGRRREPNTEAFF.

A few counts support this clonotype. The genes are TRBV24-1 and TRBJ2-5; 10 bases agree with TRBD2. The V gene end was trimmed by 2 bases and the J gene end by 4 bases; junction bases not matched to a gene: 15. CDR1 KGHDR and CDR2 SFDVKD come from the germline V gene. The CDR3 sequence is 19 residues long. The CDR3 DNA follows: TGTGCCACCAGTGATTCGGATGGGCCTAGCGGGGGCCTCAGAGAGACCCAGTACTTC. It codes for CATSDSDGPSGGLRETQYF.

The CDR3 loop reads CASSPTDTGELFF. The CDR3, as DNA: TGTGCCAGCAGTCCGACGGATACCGGGGAGCTGTTTTTT. The chain employs TRBV12-3 or TRBV12-4 and TRBJ2-2, with no clear D. V lost 5 bases and J 5 bases, leaving 9 bases between the germline ends. The CDR3 loop spans 13 amino acids.

The chain is built from TRBV7-2 and TRBJ2-2; D is tentatively TRBD1 or TRBD2 (6 bases each). From germline, CDR1 is SGHTA and CDR2 FQGNSA. V was clipped by 2 bases and J by 0 bases, with 13 bases between them. This CDR3 contains 17 residues. CDR3 sequence: CASSLIPGAANTGELFF. The CDR3 DNA follows: TGTGCCAGCAGCTTAATCCCGGGGGCCGCGAACACCGGGGAGCTGTTTTTT.

The chain has TRBV7-6 and TRBJ1-5; TRBD1 might be the D (5 bases). Trimming left V 4 bases short and J 5 bases short, with 21 bases between. Germline CDR1 is SGHVS and CDR2 is FNYEAQ. This CDR3 comprises 17 residues. CDR3 sequence reads: CASSSAPGVRLDQPQHF. CDR3 nucleotides: TGTGCCAGCAGCTCGGCACCGGGGGTGCGGCTTGATCAGCCCCAGCATTTT.